This entry is about one T cell receptor (beta chain). The antigen remains unidentified. V shed 1 base and J shed 1 base, with 10 bases lying between them. The CDR3 spans 16 residues. Germline CDR1 is SGHVS and CDR2 is FQNEAQ. There were likely unrecorded immune exposures, though donors were nominally healthy when sampled. The data stem from a study of cytomegalovirus exposure and HLA in healthy donors. In the study overall: A previous analysis identified 95 million to 120 million unique TCR beta sequences derived from about 180 million T cells. Broader study findings: HLA alleles showed associations with 16,951 TCR beta sequences in a later analysis, at a 0.05 false discovery rate. In a later analysis, TCR association rates varied by HLA locus: DRB1 most, HLA-C fewest.

Both 60 Vbeta primers and 13 Jbeta primers went into the PCR. TCRdb's copy holds only in-frame clones and misses some; the assay was immunoSEQ multiplex PCR. This sample yields about 200,000 clones, of which just over 75% are seen a single time; about 1.9% belongs to the top ten. The sequence was obtained from a young man in good health and CMV-seronegative. V gene TRBV7-8 combines with J gene TRBJ2-2; tentative D call: TRBD2 (6 bases). Specimen: PBMCs. CDR3 in amino acids: CASSLELAENTGELFF. As DNA, the CDR3 is TGTGCCAGCAGCTTAGAGTTAGCGGAGAACACCGGGGAGCTGTTTTTT.